Below are 25 T cell receptor beta chains sequenced from a single sample in a study of cytomegalovirus exposure and HLA in healthy donors. The study ran its PCR with 60 Vbeta and 13 Jbeta primers. Assay used: immunoSEQ multiplex PCR; TCRdb lists only in-frame clones, some missing. The sample gives some 180,000 clones, about 84% of which show up once; 13% to 15% is in the top ten. Material: PBMCs. The receptors were gathered from a woman in her twenties or thirties in good health and CMV-seropositive.

V gene TRBV5-1 combines with J gene TRBJ2-3; 15 nucleotides line up with TRBD2. CDR3 length: 16 residues. With 4 bases clipped from V and 6 bases from J, the junction kept 6 bases outside the gene matches. Germline CDR1 SGHRS, CDR2 YFSETQ. The CDR3 protein is CASSAPGTSGRDTQYF. DNA for the CDR3: TGCGCCAGCAGCGCCCCCGGGACTAGCGGGAGGGATACGCAGTATTTT.

Only a few counts were recorded for this clone. V and J are TRBV4-1 and TRBJ2-5; 9 nucleotides agree with TRBD1. The assigned J gene may be wrong: the sequence end matches TRBJ2-7 better. The CDR3 is 15 amino acids. CDR1 is MGHRA, CDR2 YSYEKL, per germline. This CDR3 is CASSQGQGVTYEQYF. CDR3 DNA: TGCGCCAGCAGCCAAGGACAGGGGGTGACCTACGAGCAGTACTTC.

There are a few counts of this clone. V gene TRBV6-1 combines with J gene TRBJ2-2, with unresolved D. The germline V gene has CDR1 MNHNS and CDR2 SASEGT. This CDR3 comprises 13 residues. V was shortened by 6 bases and J by 3 bases, with 8 bases between the two germline ends. CDR3 sequence (DNA): TGTGCCAGCAGCCTAGAATACACCGGGGAGCTGTTTTTT. Translating it yields CASSLEYTGELFF.

The CDR3, as DNA: TGTGCCAGCAGCCTGGGACAGATGAACACTGAAGCTTTCTTT. It specifies CASSLGQMNTEAFF. The V gene is TRBV5-4, the J gene TRBJ1-1, with 7 bases identical to TRBD1. In germline, CDR1 is SGHNT, CDR2 YYREEE (reference sequence). The CDR3 loop spans 14 amino acids. The ends lost 4 bases at V and 0 bases at J; junction bases unmatched: 3.

The rearrangement links TRBV27 to TRBJ1-5; TRBD1 is a possible D gene (5 bases). V shed 2 bases and J shed 1 base, with 9 bases lying between them. The CDR3 runs 15 residues. Germline assignment: CDR1 MNHEY and CDR2 SMNVEV (reference sequence). The CDR3 nucleotides read TGTGCCAGCAGTTTAGGGGGGATAAGCAATCAGCCCCAGCATTTT. This gives the protein CASSLGGISNQPQHF.

A remark on this clone: One end of the junction does not line up with germline, which may come from a read error. Different DNA sequences within this sample yield the same CDR3. This rearrangement joins TRBV5-1 to TRBJ1-1; 7 nucleotides line up with TRBD1. The CDR3 is made up of 16 amino acids. CDR1 is SGHRS, CDR2 YFSETQ, per germline. CDR3 protein: CASSSTLGGAGTEAFF. The CDR3 DNA reads TGCGCCAGCAGCTCGACGTTAGGGGGCGCGGGGACTGAAGCCTTCTTT.

This clone was detected once. The chain employs TRBV2 and TRBJ1-5, with D unresolved. Germline loops: CDR1 SNHLY, CDR2 FYNNEI. Trimming cost V 7 bases and J 3 bases, with 7 bases left between them. The CDR3 spans 12 residues. CDR3 protein: CASTDFNQPQHF. The CDR3 DNA reads TGTGCCAGCACGGACTTCAATCAGCCCCAGCATTTT.

This clone has just a few counts. The V and J genes are TRBV5-8 and TRBJ1-1, with D perhaps TRBD1 (6 bases). V was cut by 0 bases and J by 4 bases, with 7 bases left in between. CDR3 length equals 13 residues. In germline, CDR1 is SGHTS, CDR2 YDEGEE. The CDR3 DNA reads TGTGCCAGCAGCTTGGTCAGGGGCACTGAAGCTTTCTTT. This codes for CASSLVRGTEAFF.

This clone has just a few counts. This chain connects TRBV19 to TRBJ2-6, with 7 bases aligning to TRBD1. The junction had 6 bases not matched to a gene; V was cut back by 7 bases and J by 0 bases. Germline values: CDR1 LNHDA, CDR2 SQIVND (reference sequence). The CDR3 sequence is 16 residues long. The CDR3 DNA reads as TGTGCCAGTACACGGACAGGACCCTCTGGGGCCAACGTCCTGACTTTC. It specifies CASTRTGPSGANVLTF.

This clone was seen only a few times. The rearrangement uses TRBV30 and TRBJ1-5; TRBD1 is a possible D gene (5 bases). The CDR3 loop spans 15 amino acids. CDR1 and CDR2 (germline): GTSNPN, SVGIG (reference sequence). Trimming pared 3 bases from V and 2 bases from J, leaving 14 bases between. CDR3 DNA: TGTGCCTGGAGCCTCGACAGTTCCCGCAATCAGCCCCAGCATTTT. Protein sequence: CAWSLDSSRNQPQHF.

The chain carries TRBV19 and TRBJ1-1; perhaps TRBD1 as D (5 bases). Trimming left V 5 bases short and J 0 bases short, with 13 bases between. Germline CDR1 reads LNHDA; CDR2 reads SQIVND (reference sequence). This CDR3 region has 15 residues. CDR3 protein: CASSVGGTLNTEAFF. CDR3 coding DNA: TGTGCCAGTAGTGTCGGAGGGACCCTGAACACTGAAGCTTTCTTT.

The table lists this clone with a count of one. V and J are TRBV11-2 and TRBJ1-2; D may be TRBD1 (6 bases). V was clipped by 5 bases and J by 4 bases, with 14 bases between them. In germline, CDR1 is SGHAT, CDR2 FQNNGV. The CDR3 length is 14 residues. The CDR3 protein is CASSTGTYAYGYTF. The CDR3 DNA reads TGTGCCAGCAGCACCGGGACATATGCCTATGGCTACACCTTC.

The rearrangement joins TRBV28 to TRBJ1-2, with 7 bases identical to TRBD1. Germline lookup yields CDR1 MDHEN and CDR2 SYDVKM. This CDR3 contains 16 residues. V trimming: 5 bases; J trimming: 6 bases; junction bases outside the gene matches: 15. CDR3 protein: CASSTPRQGEEDGYTF. CDR3 in DNA: TGTGCCAGCAGTACCCCCCGGCAGGGGGAAGAGGATGGCTACACCTTC.

V gene TRBV4-1 combines with J gene TRBJ1-1; TRBD1 is a possible D gene (5 bases). The V gene's germline CDR1 is MGHRA and CDR2 YSYEKL. There are 13 residues in the CDR3. V dropped 2 bases and J dropped 8 bases, with 12 bases sitting between them. DNA of the CDR3: TGCGCCAGCAGCCAACCAGGGAGGACCGAAGCTTTCTTT. This encodes CASSQPGRTEAFF.

The J gene is TRBJ2-5, the V gene TRBV5-1; 9 positions match TRBD2. Germline-derived CDR1 and CDR2 are SGHRS and YFSETQ. The V segment lost 5 bases and the J segment 5 bases; nucleotides outside the gene matches: 13. This CDR3 is built from 16 residues. The CDR3 DNA reads as TGCGCCAGCAGTTCTTACATAGCGGGAGAGGGTGAGACCCAGTACTTC. Translation: CASSSYIAGEGETQYF.

CDR3: CASSTTFRGSGGVPETQYF. In DNA form, the CDR3 reads TGTGCCAGCAGCACCACCTTTCGCGGCAGCGGGGGGGTCCCAGAGACCCAGTACTTC. The chain carries TRBV7-9 and TRBJ2-5; 10 bases are shared with TRBD2. The CDR3 length is 19 residues. J gave up 4 bases and V 5 bases, and 19 bases lay outside the gene matches. Germline V gene lookup returns CDR1 SEHNR and CDR2 FQNEAQ (reference sequence).

V gene TRBV13 combines with J gene TRBJ2-6; 7 positions agree with TRBD1. Germline V gives CDR1 PRHDT, CDR2 FYEKMQ (reference sequence). The V gene end was trimmed by 1 base and the J gene end by 0 bases; junction bases not matched to a gene: 6. The CDR3 is 18 residues long. Here the CDR3 DNA reads TGTGCCAGCAGCTTAGATGTGACAGGGCTCTCTGGGGCCAACGTCCTGACTTTC. The encoded protein is CASSLDVTGLSGANVLTF. Full variable domain (rest looked up from reference TRBV13 and TRBJ2-6): AAGVIQSPRHLIKEKRETATLKCYPIPRHDTVYWYQQGPGQDPQFLISFYEKMQSDKGSIPDRFSAQQFSDYHSELNMSSLELGDSALYFCASSLDVTGLSGANVLTFGAGSRLTVL.

The chain links TRBV29-1 to TRBJ2-1; the D gene is possibly TRBD1 (5 bases). This CDR3 is built from 12 residues. With 3 bases removed from V and 8 bases from J, the gap between germline ends came to 11 bases. The germline V gene has CDR1 SQVTM and CDR2 ANQGSEA. The CDR3 is CSVEGRGDEQFF. CDR3 nucleotide sequence: TGCAGCGTTGAGGGTAGGGGTGATGAGCAGTTCTTC.

Only one count was recorded for this clone. The V gene is TRBV19, the J gene TRBJ1-4, with TRBD1 matching 10 bases. CDR3 length: 17 residues. V gave up 4 bases and J gave up 3 bases; unmatched junction bases: 8. The germline gives CDR1 LNHDA, CDR2 SQIVND (reference sequence). The CDR3 sequence: CASSTPGTGAANEKLFF. The CDR3, as DNA: TGTGCCAGTAGTACACCCGGGACAGGGGCGGCTAATGAAAAACTGTTTTTT.

The J gene is TRBJ2-1, the V gene TRBV5-1, with 10 bases fitting TRBD2. This CDR3 is 18 amino acids long. The germline gives CDR1 SGHRS, CDR2 YFSETQ. V lost 0 bases, J lost 4 bases, and 10 bases stayed unmatched. This CDR3 is CASSLEFGAGGIYNEQFF. DNA of the CDR3: TGCGCCAGCAGCTTGGAATTCGGAGCGGGAGGGATATACAATGAGCAGTTCTTC.

This chain uses TRBV2 with TRBJ2-7, with 10 bases lining up with TRBD2. CDR1 and CDR2 from the germline V gene are SNHLY and FYNNEI. With 7 bases clipped from V and 6 bases from J, the junction kept 9 bases outside the gene matches. The CDR3 spans 14 residues. The CDR3 bases are TGTGCCAGCACCTCTAGCGGGAGCGGGGGCGAGCAGTACTTC. Its translation: CASTSSGSGGEQYF.

The V call is TRBV2, the J call TRBJ2-7; D may be TRBD1 (6 bases). Germline V lookup: CDR1 SNHLY, CDR2 FYNNEI. Between the trimmed V and J ends, which lost 8 bases and 1 base, there was a span of 15 bases. The CDR3 is 14 amino acids. CDR3 loop: CASSVGARSYEQYF. In nucleotides, the CDR3 is TGTGCCAGCTCTGTGGGGGCGCGGTCCTACGAGCAGTACTTC.

This clone appeared once. The J gene is TRBJ2-1, the V gene TRBV5-4; a possible D gene is TRBD2 (7 bases). V was trimmed by 4 bases and J by 9 bases, leaving 20 bases between them. CDR3 size: 15 residues. Germline CDR1 and CDR2: SGHNT and YYREEE (reference sequence). As DNA, the CDR3 is TGTGCCAGCAGCCCGGACGGGGGGCTGGATGGTGAGCAGTTCTTC. Translating it yields CASSPDGGLDGEQFF.

This clone came up a few times. V gene TRBV5-1 combines with J gene TRBJ2-3; TRBD1 matches at 7 bases. V shed 5 bases, J shed 1 base, and the junction held 10 bases outside the gene matches. Germline loops: CDR1 SGHRS, CDR2 YFSETQ. This CDR3 has 16 residues. This CDR3 reads CASSLRGLRGTDTQYF. The DNA of the CDR3 is TGCGCCAGCAGTCTTAGGGGGCTTAGGGGCACAGATACGCAGTATTTT.

With regard to this clone: Other DNA sequences in this specimen translate into the identical CDR3. The DNA of the CDR3 is TGTGCCACCAGCAGAGTCAAGGGACAGGGGCCAGATACGCAGTATTTT. The encoded protein is CATSRVKGQGPDTQYF. The chain recombines TRBV15 with TRBJ2-3; 10 bases agree with TRBD1. The CDR3 length is 16 residues. V shed 1 base, J shed 4 bases, and the junction held 5 bases outside the gene matches. Germline V gives CDR1 LNHNV, CDR2 YYDKDF (reference sequence).